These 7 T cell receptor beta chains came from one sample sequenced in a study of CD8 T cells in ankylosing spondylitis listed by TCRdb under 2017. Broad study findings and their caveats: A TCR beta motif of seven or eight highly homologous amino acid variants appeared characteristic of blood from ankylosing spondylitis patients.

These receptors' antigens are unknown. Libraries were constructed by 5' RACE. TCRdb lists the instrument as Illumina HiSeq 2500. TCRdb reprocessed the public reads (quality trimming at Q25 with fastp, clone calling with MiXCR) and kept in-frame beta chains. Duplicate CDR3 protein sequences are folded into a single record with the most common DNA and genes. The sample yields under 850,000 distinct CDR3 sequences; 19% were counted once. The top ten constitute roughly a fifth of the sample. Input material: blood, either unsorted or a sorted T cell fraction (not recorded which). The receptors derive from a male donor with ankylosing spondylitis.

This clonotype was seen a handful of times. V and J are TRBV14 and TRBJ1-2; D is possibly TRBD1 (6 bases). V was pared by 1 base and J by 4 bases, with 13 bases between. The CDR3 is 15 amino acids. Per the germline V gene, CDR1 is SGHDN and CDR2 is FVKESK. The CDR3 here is CASSQGQGFGYGYTF. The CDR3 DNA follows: TGTGCCAGCAGCCAAGGGCAGGGGTTCGGCTATGGCTACACCTTC.

The CDR3 is CASSLEGLAGVDEQYF. The CDR3 region has the DNA TGTGCCAGCAGCCTAGAGGGACTAGCGGGAGTCGACGAGCAGTACTTC. This chain links TRBV7-2 with TRBJ2-7; TRBD2 matches 14 bases. CDR3 size: 16 residues. Germline loops: CDR1 SGHTA, CDR2 FQGNSA. The V segment lost 5 bases and the J segment 5 bases; nucleotides outside the gene matches: 8.

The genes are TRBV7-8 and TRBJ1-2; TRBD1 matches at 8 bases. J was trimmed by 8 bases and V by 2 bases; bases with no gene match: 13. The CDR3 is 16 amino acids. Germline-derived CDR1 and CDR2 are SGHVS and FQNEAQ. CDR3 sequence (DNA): TGTGCCAGCAGCTTACGGTCGGGTCAGGGGGCAAGGGGCTACACCTTC. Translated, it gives CASSLRSGQGARGYTF.

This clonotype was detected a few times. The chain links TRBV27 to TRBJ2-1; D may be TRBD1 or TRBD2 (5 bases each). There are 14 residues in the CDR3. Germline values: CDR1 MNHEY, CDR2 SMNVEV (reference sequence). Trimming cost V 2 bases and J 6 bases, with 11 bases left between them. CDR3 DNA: TGTGCCAGCAGTTTACAAGGGGACGGCAATGAGCAGTTCTTC. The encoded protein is CASSLQGDGNEQFF.

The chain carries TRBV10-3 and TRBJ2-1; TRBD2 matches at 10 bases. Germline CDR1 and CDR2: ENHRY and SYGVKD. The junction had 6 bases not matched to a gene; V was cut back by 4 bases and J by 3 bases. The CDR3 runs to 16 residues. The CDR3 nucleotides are TGTGCCATCAGTGGTTCCACTAGCGGGGTCTACAATGAGCAGTTCTTC. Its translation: CAISGSTSGVYNEQFF.

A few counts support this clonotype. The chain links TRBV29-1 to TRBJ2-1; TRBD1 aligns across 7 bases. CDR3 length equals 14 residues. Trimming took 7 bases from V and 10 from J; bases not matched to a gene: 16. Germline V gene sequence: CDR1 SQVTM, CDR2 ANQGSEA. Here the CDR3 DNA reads TGCAGCGGGGACCCGGGACAGTCAGTCGGCGAGCAGTTCTTC. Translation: CSGDPGQSVGEQFF.

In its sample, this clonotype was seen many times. The CDR3 coding sequence is TGTGCCAGCAGTTCACGAATGGGGGGGGAAGCTTTCTTT. It is translated as CASSSRMGGEAFF. The rearrangement links TRBV6-6 to TRBJ1-1, with D possibly being TRBD1 (5 bases). CDR1 and CDR2 (germline): MNHNY, SVGAGI (reference sequence). Trimming pared 4 bases from V and 8 bases from J, leaving 14 bases between. The CDR3 consists of 13 residues.